A selection of T cell receptor beta chains follows, all from one sample in a study of cytomegalovirus exposure and HLA in healthy donors. Assay: immunoSEQ multiplex PCR; the TCRdb copy retains only in-frame clones and omits some. The sample has some 100,000 clones, 80% to 85% seen once. What was sequenced was PBMCs. The receptors were sampled from a woman aged 25 to 39 in good health and CMV-seronegative. The conserved cysteine and the conserved F or W are not part of the CDR3 here.

ASSIDAGTGGHYSNQPQH,TRBJ1-5,TRBV19
ASKLSVRAGYGYT,TRBJ1-2,TRBV2
ASSVEEGGTGWQTQY,TRBJ2-5,TRBV9
ASSSDKNTEAF,TRBJ1-1,TRBV18
ASSARSTDTQY,TRBJ2-3,TRBV18
ASSQDRDITGELF,TRBJ2-2,TRBV6-1
ASSSRTGASGYDNEQF,TRBJ2-1,TRBV7-9
ASSSGGLGTDTQY,TRBJ2-3,TRBV19
ASSIEQDVYEQY,TRBJ2-7,TRBV13
ASSIQAQISYEQY,TRBJ2-7,TRBV19
ASSQESRANTEAF,TRBJ1-1,TRBV4-2
ASSLSLAKNIQY,TRBJ2-4,TRBV28
ASSQVSGRGTGGGYT,TRBJ1-2,TRBV4-1
ASSFRGGVVHEQY,TRBJ2-7,TRBV5-4
ASSLQETQY,TRBJ2-5,TRBV6-5
ASSEGGLAGVNEQF,TRBJ2-1,TRBV6-1